This TCR beta chain stems from a study (dated by TCRdb to about 2015). At the level of the whole study: The study set out to test whether tumor-infiltrating Tregs in breast cancer get recruited from blood Tregs or are instead converted in situ from other CD4+ T cell subsets. General study outcomes and caveats: Tumor memory CD4+ T cell TCR gene usage was found to cluster with blood and lymph node memory CD4+ cells and with lymph node naive CD4+ cells. Validation in the larger cohort was restricted to a single TCR beta V-J rearrangement rather than whole repertoires. The TCR alpha and beta sequences of tumor-infiltrating Tregs showed the greatest overlap with tumor naive CD4+ T cells, followed by blood naive CD4+ T cells.

Full-length TCR variable regions were amplified by 5' RACE PCR with constant-region reverse primers, followed by semi-nested PCR with Nested Universal Primer A. Using the ReliaPrep RNA Cell Miniprep System, total RNA was extracted, and the SMARTer RACE 5'/3' Kit was then used to reverse transcribe the RNA into 5'RACE-ready cDNA. Multiplex adaptors were used to barcode the full-length TCR alpha and beta libraries, which were then sequenced on an Illumina MiSeq. The authors' pipeline ran thus. Sequencing data were pooled across the five patients for each of nine subset-tissue groups and compared by unsupervised clustering of TCR gene usage. Repertoire similarity was calculated with the Morisita-Horn index, weighting shared sequences by their contribution to each repertoire. TCRdb's own reprocessing of the public reads used fastp at Q25 and MiXCR and kept productive beta chains. Every entry covers one CDR3 protein and lists the most common genes and DNA from its rows. The V and J calls reflect TCRdb's pipeline rather than the authors' work. In all, the sample holds about 42,000 distinct CDR3 sequences, and approximately 31% of those were seen once. Of the sample, just over 4% falls within the top ten clones.

CD4+CD45RO+CD25- cells were isolated as memory CD4+ T cells. Tregs, naive and memory CD4+ T cells from tumor, blood and ipsilateral draining lymph nodes of roughly 5 breast cancer patients underwent full-length TCR alpha and beta sequencing. Tumor tissue, along with lymph nodes from ipsilateral axillary dissection, was perfused with PBS, minced, and then digested using collagenase I and hyaluronidase. Sorted cell populations were confirmed by FACS to exceed 90% purity. About this clonotype itself: Its antigen remains unidentified. Per-base quality was not reported, and no clone a single base away is much larger than it.

The V end loses 3 bases and the J end loses 2 bases, and a stretch of 14 bases separates them. From its cysteine to its phenylalanine, the CDR3 spans 15 amino acids. Kept here is only the CDR3 DNA, which spans 45 bases and is read in frame from base 1. From a lookup of the germline V gene, CDR1 and CDR2 are SGDLS and YYNGEE. The sequence is built from TRBV9 and TRBJ1-1; 5 matching bases give a weak D call of TRBD1. Sequencing used tumor-infiltrating memory CD4+ T cells sorted from the breast tumor. This specimen's cell subset or site label, interpreted: memory CD4+ T cells, CD4+CD45RO+CD25-. This clonotype originated in a female donor with breast cancer. The CDR3 reads CASSDGKGRNTEAFF. The DNA is TGTGCCAGCAGCGATGGTAAGGGGCGCAACACTGAAGCTTTCTTT.